This T cell receptor (beta chain) derives from a study of immune evolution from preneoplasia to lung adenocarcinoma. On this clone: What it binds is not known.

General study points: Later-stage lesions seemingly showed higher T cell density and diversity than normal lung.

Here immunoSEQ multiplex PCR was the method, and the copy in TCRdb shows in-frame clones only, minus some. The repertoire has 14,000 or so clones, 85% to 90% of them found once; the top ten carry about 2.8%. Sequencing was performed on FFPE lung adenocarcinoma in situ tissue. This receptor was taken from an older donor with lung adenocarcinoma.

The CDR3 spells CASSNQGGTNEKLFF. The DNA of the CDR3 is TGTGCCAGCAGCAATCAGGGTGGGACTAATGAAAAACTGTTTTTT. The chain uses TRBV7-2 and TRBJ1-4, with D perhaps TRBD1 (5 bases). V lost 5 bases to trimming and J lost 2 bases, with 12 bases between them. CDR1 SGHTA and CDR2 FQGNSA come from the germline V gene. CDR3 size: 15 residues.